There are many counts of the clone carrying this TCR beta chain. The data derive from a study of CD8+ T cells in alopecia areata. RNA was isolated and reverse transcribed to cDNA, the sequencing template. Sequencing used immunoSEQ multiplex PCR; TCRdb keeps in-frame clones, though not all of them. Among some 240,000 clones listed, more than 45% were seen once. The J segment lost 0 bases and the V segment lost 5 bases, leaving 0 bases of the junction unmatched. This CDR3 region has 14 residues. Germline V gene data show CDR1 as GTSNPN and CDR2 as SVGIG (reference sequence). The rearrangement links TRBV30 to TRBJ2-3, with 12 bases matching TRBD2. Here the sequenced sample was CD4+ T cells sorted from blood, taken at week 0. This receptor was taken from a human donor with alopecia areata. CDR3 in DNA: TGTGCCTGGCTAGCGGGAGGGAGCACAGATACGCAGTATTTT. Translation gives CAWLAGGSTDTQYF. Filled out from reference TRBV30 and TRBJ2-3, the complete variable domain reads SQTIHQWPATLVQPVGSPLSLECTVEGTSNPNLYWYRQAAGRGLQLLFYSVGIGQISSEVPQNLSASRPQDRQFILSSKKLLLSDSGFYLCAWLAGGSTDTQYFGPGTRLTVL.